The rows below give T cell receptor beta chains drawn from one sample of a study of T cell responses to AZD1222 COVID-19 vaccine. Profiled with immunoSEQ multiplex PCR; TCRdb holds only in-frame clones, not every one. Seen here are 75,000 to 100,000 clones, approximately 90% observed once, and the top ten hold roughly 3%. The source was peripheral blood, collected 28 days after the second AZD1222 dose. Receptor source: an adult who received the AZD1222 COVID-19 vaccine. CDR3s include the opening cysteine and the closing phenylalanine or tryptophan. The D gene is left open where the match is weak. Expanded clones get a size class; other rows say once, few or many, or leave the size out.

CDR3 protein: CAWSAGSSGANVLTF
CDR3 DNA: TGTGCCTGGAGTGCGGGAAGCTCTGGGGCCAACGTCCTGACTTTC
V gene: TRBV30
D gene: -
clone size: -
J gene: TRBJ2-6
CDR3 length: 15

CDR3 protein: CAWRSLPVGDSPLHF
CDR3 DNA: TGTGCCTGGAGGTCCCTACCCGTCGGGGATTCACCCCTCCACTTT
V gene: TRBV30
D gene: -
clone size: -
J gene: TRBJ1-6
CDR3 length: 15

CDR3 protein: CASRHTGRNYGYTF
CDR3 DNA: TGTGCCAGCAGACATACAGGGAGAAACTATGGCTACACCTTC
V gene: TRBV5-6
D gene: -
clone size: few
J gene: TRBJ1-2
CDR3 length: 14

CDR3 protein: CASSWGNNQPQHF
CDR3 DNA: TGTGCCAGCAGTTGGGGGAACAATCAGCCCCAGCATTTT
V gene: TRBV7-9
D gene: -
clone size: -
J gene: TRBJ1-5
CDR3 length: 13

CDR3 protein: CASSLVGQVGRTDTQYF
CDR3 DNA: TGTGCCAGCAGCTTAGTAGGACAGGTGGGGCGCACAGATACGCAGTATTTT
V gene: TRBV7-9
D gene: TRBD1
clone size: -
J gene: TRBJ2-3
CDR3 length: 17

CDR3 protein: CATSPRMGSSSGNTIYF
CDR3 DNA: TGTGCCACCAGCCCCAGAATGGGGAGTTCCTCTGGAAACACCATATATTTT
V gene: TRBV15
D gene: -
clone size: -
J gene: TRBJ1-3
CDR3 length: 17

CDR3 protein: CASSLGQDTDTQYF
CDR3 DNA: TGCGCCAGCAGCCTAGGACAGGACACAGATACGCAGTATTTT
V gene: TRBV4-1
D gene: TRBD1
clone size: -
J gene: TRBJ2-3
CDR3 length: 14

CDR3 protein: CASSVLASSTDTQYF
CDR3 DNA: TGTGCCAGCAGCGTGTTAGCGTCCAGCACAGATACGCAGTATTTT
V gene: TRBV9
D gene: -
clone size: -
J gene: TRBJ2-3
CDR3 length: 15

CDR3 protein: CSVLSGDNQPQHF
CDR3 DNA: TGCAGCGTTCTCTCGGGGGACAATCAGCCCCAGCATTTT
V gene: TRBV29-1
D gene: -
clone size: -
J gene: TRBJ1-5
CDR3 length: 13

CDR3 protein: CASSLVTDPYGYTF
CDR3 DNA: TGTGCCAGCAGCTTGGTGACAGACCCCTATGGCTACACCTTC
V gene: TRBV5-5
D gene: -
clone size: -
J gene: TRBJ1-2
CDR3 length: 14

CDR3 protein: CASSLGQGRGSPLHF
CDR3 DNA: TGTGCCAGCAGCCTGGGACAGGGACGGGGATCACCCCTCCACTTT
V gene: TRBV7-8
D gene: TRBD1
clone size: -
J gene: TRBJ1-6
CDR3 length: 15

CDR3 protein: CATSRGAGQAYGYTF
CDR3 DNA: TGTGCCACCAGCAGAGGAGCAGGGCAGGCCTATGGCTACACCTTC
V gene: TRBV15
D gene: -
clone size: -
J gene: TRBJ1-2
CDR3 length: 15

CDR3 protein: CASSLAEGTQYF
CDR3 DNA: TGTGCCAGCAGCTTGGCCGAGGGTACGCAGTATTTT
V gene: TRBV5-4
D gene: -
clone size: -
J gene: TRBJ2-3
CDR3 length: 12

CDR3 protein: CASSRAGQGLYGYTF
CDR3 DNA: TGTGCCAGCAGCCGAGCGGGACAGGGACTCTATGGCTACACCTTC
V gene: TRBV14
D gene: TRBD1
clone size: -
J gene: TRBJ1-2
CDR3 length: 15

CDR3 protein: CASSSRREPQHF
CDR3 DNA: TGTGCCAGCAGCTCACGCCGGGAGCCCCAGCATTTT
V gene: TRBV21-1
D gene: -
clone size: once
J gene: TRBJ1-5
CDR3 length: 12

CDR3 protein: CAWDPGGDYYGYTF
CDR3 DNA: TGTGCCTGGGACCCGGGAGGAGACTACTATGGCTACACCTTC
V gene: TRBV30
D gene: -
clone size: -
J gene: TRBJ1-2
CDR3 length: 14

CDR3 protein: CASSQVGGLHNEQFF
CDR3 DNA: TGTGCCAGCAGCCAAGTGGGGGGCCTCCACAATGAGCAGTTCTTC
V gene: TRBV3-1/TRBV3-2
D gene: -
clone size: -
J gene: TRBJ2-1
CDR3 length: 15

CDR3 protein: CASSSTSARDTQYF
CDR3 DNA: TGCGCCAGCAGCTCGACTAGCGCCAGAGATACGCAGTATTTT
V gene: TRBV5-1
D gene: TRBD2
clone size: -
J gene: TRBJ2-3
CDR3 length: 14

CDR3 protein: CASSMAGGNTEAFF
CDR3 DNA: TGTGCCAGTAGTATGGCCGGGGGGAACACTGAAGCTTTCTTT
V gene: TRBV19
D gene: -
clone size: -
J gene: TRBJ1-1
CDR3 length: 14

CDR3 protein: CASREAGTNNGYTF
CDR3 DNA: TGTGCCAGCAGGGAGGCCGGGACGAATAATGGCTACACCTTC
V gene: TRBV27
D gene: -
clone size: -
J gene: TRBJ1-2
CDR3 length: 14

CDR3 protein: CASGLVTGNTEAFF
CDR3 DNA: TGTGCTAGTGGTTTGGTAACAGGGAACACTGAAGCTTTCTTT
V gene: TRBV12-5
D gene: -
clone size: -
J gene: TRBJ1-1
CDR3 length: 14

CDR3 protein: CASSLQDGGTDTQYF
CDR3 DNA: TGTGCCAGCAGCTTACAGGACGGTGGGACAGATACGCAGTATTTT
V gene: TRBV7-6
D gene: -
clone size: -
J gene: TRBJ2-3
CDR3 length: 15

CDR3 protein: CASMLTQGQILDYSNQPQHF
CDR3 DNA: TGTGCCAGCATGCTCACCCAGGGACAGATATTGGATTATAGCAATCAGCCCCAGCATTTT
V gene: TRBV11-3
D gene: TRBD1
clone size: -
J gene: TRBJ1-5
CDR3 length: 20

CDR3 protein: CASSPGRMEGYTF
CDR3 DNA: TGTGCCAGTAGTCCCGGACGGATGGAGGGCTACACCTTC
V gene: TRBV19
D gene: -
clone size: -
J gene: TRBJ1-2
CDR3 length: 13

CDR3 protein: CASNTGRNAGYTF
CDR3 DNA: TGTGCCAGCAACACGGGACGGAATGCGGGATACACCTTC
V gene: TRBV12-3/TRBV12-4
D gene: -
clone size: -
J gene: TRBJ1-2
CDR3 length: 13

CDR3 protein: CASSADRVEGYTF
CDR3 DNA: TGTGCCAGCAGCGCGGACAGGGTGGAAGGCTACACCTTC
V gene: TRBV6-5
D gene: TRBD1
clone size: -
J gene: TRBJ1-2
CDR3 length: 13

CDR3 protein: CASRVNTGYGYTF
CDR3 DNA: TGTGCCAGCAGGGTTAATACAGGGTATGGCTACACCTTC
V gene: TRBV27
D gene: -
clone size: once
J gene: TRBJ1-2
CDR3 length: 13

CDR3 protein: CASSRGQGMVRPLHF
CDR3 DNA: TGTGCCAGTAGTAGAGGACAGGGGATGGTGCGACCCCTCCACTTT
V gene: TRBV19
D gene: TRBD1
clone size: -
J gene: TRBJ1-6
CDR3 length: 15

CDR3 protein: CASSHTGEQFF
CDR3 DNA: TGTGCCAGCAGCCACACAGGGGAGCAGTTCTTC
V gene: TRBV6-5
D gene: -
clone size: -
J gene: TRBJ2-1
CDR3 length: 11

CDR3 protein: CASSLGTTEQFF
CDR3 DNA: TGTGCCAGCAGTTTAGGGACAACTGAGCAGTTCTTC
V gene: TRBV27
D gene: -
clone size: -
J gene: TRBJ2-1
CDR3 length: 12

CDR3 protein: CATSRDLLGVGANVLTF
CDR3 DNA: TGTGCCACCAGCAGAGATCTATTGGGGGTTGGGGCCAACGTCCTGACTTTC
V gene: TRBV15
D gene: -
clone size: -
J gene: TRBJ2-6
CDR3 length: 17

CDR3 protein: CASSFRNQPQHF
CDR3 DNA: TGTGCCAGCAGTTTCCGAAATCAGCCCCAGCATTTT
V gene: TRBV12-3/TRBV12-4
D gene: -
clone size: -
J gene: TRBJ1-5
CDR3 length: 12

CDR3 protein: CASSTVLELTSTDTQYF
CDR3 DNA: TGTGCCAGCAGCACAGTCTTGGAGTTAACTAGCACAGATACGCAGTATTTT
V gene: TRBV4-2
D gene: -
clone size: once
J gene: TRBJ2-3
CDR3 length: 17

CDR3 protein: CASSRDRGSNQPQHF
CDR3 DNA: TGTGCCAGCAGCCGGGACAGGGGTAGCAATCAGCCCCAGCATTTT
V gene: TRBV7-2
D gene: TRBD1
clone size: -
J gene: TRBJ1-5
CDR3 length: 15

CDR3 protein: CASSSGAGNTIYF
CDR3 DNA: TGTGCCAGCAGTTCAGGGGCTGGAAACACCATATATTTT
V gene: TRBV12-3/TRBV12-4
D gene: -
clone size: -
J gene: TRBJ1-3
CDR3 length: 13

CDR3 protein: CAWSPGTDNSPLHF
CDR3 DNA: TGTGCCTGGAGTCCCGGGACAGATAATTCACCCCTCCACTTT
V gene: TRBV30
D gene: TRBD1
clone size: -
J gene: TRBJ1-6
CDR3 length: 14

CDR3 protein: CASSSSQVWGENTEAFF
CDR3 DNA: TGTGCCAGCAGCTCGTCGCAGGTTTGGGGAGAGAACACTGAAGCTTTCTTT
V gene: TRBV7-2
D gene: -
clone size: few
J gene: TRBJ1-1
CDR3 length: 17

CDR3 protein: CASRFLDRDNEQFF
CDR3 DNA: TGCGCCAGCAGGTTTCTGGACAGAGACAATGAGCAGTTCTTC
V gene: TRBV5-1
D gene: -
clone size: once
J gene: TRBJ2-1
CDR3 length: 14

CDR3 protein: CASSLTVNTEAFF
CDR3 DNA: TGTGCCAGCAGCTTAACAGTGAACACTGAAGCTTTCTTT
V gene: TRBV7-3
D gene: -
clone size: -
J gene: TRBJ1-1
CDR3 length: 13

CDR3 protein: CASSQSPASYNSPLHF
CDR3 DNA: TGTGCCAGCAGCCAAAGTCCGGCGAGCTATAATTCACCCCTCCACTTT
V gene: TRBV4-2
D gene: -
clone size: -
J gene: TRBJ1-6
CDR3 length: 16

CDR3 protein: CATTYTAGEANYGYTF
CDR3 DNA: TGTGCCACCACCTATACAGCAGGAGAAGCTAACTATGGCTACACCTTC
V gene: TRBV24-1
D gene: -
clone size: -
J gene: TRBJ1-2
CDR3 length: 16

CDR3 protein: CASSQDRNLHYKGGDTQYF
CDR3 DNA: TGCGCCAGCAGCCAAGATCGAAACTTGCACTACAAGGGCGGAGATACGCAGTATTTT
V gene: TRBV4-3
D gene: -
clone size: -
J gene: TRBJ2-3
CDR3 length: 19

CDR3 protein: CASKGGETDTQYF
CDR3 DNA: TGTGCCAGCAAGGGGGGTGAGACAGATACGCAGTATTTT
V gene: TRBV2
D gene: -
clone size: -
J gene: TRBJ2-3
CDR3 length: 13

CDR3 protein: CASSSISADTQYF
CDR3 DNA: TGTGCCAGCAGCTCAATTAGCGCAGATACGCAGTATTTT
V gene: TRBV7-3
D gene: -
clone size: -
J gene: TRBJ2-3
CDR3 length: 13

CDR3 protein: CASSRQNMNTEAFF
CDR3 DNA: TGTGCCAGCAGTAGACAGAACATGAACACTGAAGCTTTCTTT
V gene: TRBV6-5
D gene: -
clone size: few
J gene: TRBJ1-1
CDR3 length: 14

CDR3 protein: CASSLGRDFGANYGYTF
CDR3 DNA: TGTGCCAGCAGCTTAGGCAGGGACTTCGGGGCTAACTATGGCTACACCTTC
V gene: TRBV7-9
D gene: -
clone size: -
J gene: TRBJ1-2
CDR3 length: 17

CDR3 protein: CASSYQQGTGEKLFF
CDR3 DNA: TGTGCCAGCAGTTACCAGCAGGGAACGGGTGAAAAACTGTTTTTT
V gene: TRBV6-5
D gene: -
clone size: -
J gene: TRBJ1-4
CDR3 length: 15

CDR3 protein: CATSRDLTGGTSPVNYGYTF
CDR3 DNA: TGTGCCACCAGCAGAGATTTGACAGGGGGCACCTCTCCCGTTAACTATGGCTACACCTTC
V gene: TRBV15
D gene: TRBD1
clone size: -
J gene: TRBJ1-2
CDR3 length: 20

CDR3 protein: CASSQGLAPYNEQFF
CDR3 DNA: TGTGCCAGCAGCCAGGGACTAGCACCCTACAATGAGCAGTTCTTC
V gene: TRBV9
D gene: TRBD2
clone size: -
J gene: TRBJ2-1
CDR3 length: 15

CDR3 protein: CASSEWRGLYGYTF
CDR3 DNA: TGTGCCAGCAGTGAATGGAGGGGCCTCTATGGCTACACCTTC
V gene: TRBV6-1
D gene: -
clone size: -
J gene: TRBJ1-2
CDR3 length: 14

CDR3 protein: CASSHLPTSGGGGWSYEQYF
CDR3 DNA: TGTGCCAGCAGCCATCTACCGACTAGCGGGGGGGGAGGTTGGTCCTACGAGCAGTACTTC
V gene: TRBV4-2
D gene: TRBD2
clone size: once
J gene: TRBJ2-7
CDR3 length: 20

CDR3 protein: CASSFPTSGGADTQYF
CDR3 DNA: TGTGCCAGCAGTTTCCCAACTAGCGGGGGGGCCGATACGCAGTATTTT
V gene: TRBV28
D gene: TRBD2
clone size: -
J gene: TRBJ2-3
CDR3 length: 16

CDR3 protein: CASSYGQAEYNQPQHF
CDR3 DNA: TGTGCCAGCAGTTACGGCCAGGCGGAGTACAATCAGCCCCAGCATTTT
V gene: TRBV6-5
D gene: -
clone size: -
J gene: TRBJ1-5
CDR3 length: 16